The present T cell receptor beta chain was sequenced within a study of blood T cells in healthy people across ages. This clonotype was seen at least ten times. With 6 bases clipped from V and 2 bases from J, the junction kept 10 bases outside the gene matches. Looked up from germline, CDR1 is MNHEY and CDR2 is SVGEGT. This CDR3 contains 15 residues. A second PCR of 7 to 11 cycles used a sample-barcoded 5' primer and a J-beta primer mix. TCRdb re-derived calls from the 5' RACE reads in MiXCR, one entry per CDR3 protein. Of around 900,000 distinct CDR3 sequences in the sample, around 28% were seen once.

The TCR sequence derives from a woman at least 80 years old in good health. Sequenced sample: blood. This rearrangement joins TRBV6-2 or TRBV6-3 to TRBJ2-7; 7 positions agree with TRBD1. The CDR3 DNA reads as TGTGCCAGCAGCTCTGACAGGGTTCGTCCCTACGAGCAGTACTTC. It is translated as CASSSDRVRPYEQYF.